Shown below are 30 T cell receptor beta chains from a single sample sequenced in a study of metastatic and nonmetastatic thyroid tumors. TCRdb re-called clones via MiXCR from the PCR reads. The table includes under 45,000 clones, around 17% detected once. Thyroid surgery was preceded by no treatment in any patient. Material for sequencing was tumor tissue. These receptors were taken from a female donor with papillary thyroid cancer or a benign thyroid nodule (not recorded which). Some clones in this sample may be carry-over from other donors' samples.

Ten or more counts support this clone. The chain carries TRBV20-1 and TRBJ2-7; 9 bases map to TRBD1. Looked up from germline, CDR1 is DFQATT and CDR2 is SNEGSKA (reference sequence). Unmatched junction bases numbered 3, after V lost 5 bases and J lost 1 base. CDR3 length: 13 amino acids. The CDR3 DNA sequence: TGCAGTGCTCGACAGGGGGTTTCCTACGAGCAGTACTTC. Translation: CSARQGVSYEQYF.

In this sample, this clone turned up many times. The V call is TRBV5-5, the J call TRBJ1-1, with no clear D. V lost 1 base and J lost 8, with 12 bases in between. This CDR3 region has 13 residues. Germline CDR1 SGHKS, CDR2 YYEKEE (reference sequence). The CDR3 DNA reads TGTGCCAGCAGCTTGATCTTTGAGATGGAAGCTTTCTTT. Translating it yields CASSLIFEMEAFF.

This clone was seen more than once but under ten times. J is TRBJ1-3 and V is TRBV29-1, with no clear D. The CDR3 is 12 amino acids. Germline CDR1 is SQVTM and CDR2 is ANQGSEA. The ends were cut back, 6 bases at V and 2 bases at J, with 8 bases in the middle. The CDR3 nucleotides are TGCAGCGTACCGGGAGCTGGAAACACCATATATTTT. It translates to CSVPGAGNTIYF.

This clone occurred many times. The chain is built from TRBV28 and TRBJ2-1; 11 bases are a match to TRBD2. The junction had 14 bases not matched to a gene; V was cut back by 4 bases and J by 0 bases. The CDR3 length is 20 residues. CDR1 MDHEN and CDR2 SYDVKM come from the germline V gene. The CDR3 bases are TGTGCCAGCAGTTCCTTCCCCGGGACTAGCGGTTCTAGCTCCTACAATGAGCAGTTCTTC. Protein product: CASSSFPGTSGSSSYNEQFF.

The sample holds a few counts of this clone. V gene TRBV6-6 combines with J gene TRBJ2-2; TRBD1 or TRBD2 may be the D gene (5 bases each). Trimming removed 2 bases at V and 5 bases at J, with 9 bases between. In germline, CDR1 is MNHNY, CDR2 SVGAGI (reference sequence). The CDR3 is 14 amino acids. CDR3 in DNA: TGTGCCAGCAGTTACGAGGGGTGGACCGGGGAGCTGTTTTTT. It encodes CASSYEGWTGELFF.

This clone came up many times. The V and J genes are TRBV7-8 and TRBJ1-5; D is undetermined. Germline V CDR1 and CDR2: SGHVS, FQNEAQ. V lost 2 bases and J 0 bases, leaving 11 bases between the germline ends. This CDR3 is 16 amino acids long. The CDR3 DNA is TGTGCCAGCAGCTTAAATCTTGGATATAGCAATCAGCCCCAGCATTTT. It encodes CASSLNLGYSNQPQHF.

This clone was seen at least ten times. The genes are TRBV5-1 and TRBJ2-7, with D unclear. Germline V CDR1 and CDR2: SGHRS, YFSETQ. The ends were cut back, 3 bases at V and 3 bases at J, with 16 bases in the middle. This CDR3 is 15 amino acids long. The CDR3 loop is CASSSLNWRRYEQYF. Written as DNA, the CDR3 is TGCGCCAGCAGCTCCCTCAATTGGCGGCGCTACGAGCAGTACTTC.

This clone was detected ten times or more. As DNA, the CDR3 is TGTGCCAGCAGAGCCTATAACGAGCAGTACTTC. This encodes CASRAYNEQYF. This sequence joins TRBV2 and TRBJ2-7; unclear D gene. V was cut by 6 bases and J by 5 bases, with 8 bases left in between. The CDR3 totals 11 residues. Germline V CDR1 and CDR2: SNHLY, FYNNEI.

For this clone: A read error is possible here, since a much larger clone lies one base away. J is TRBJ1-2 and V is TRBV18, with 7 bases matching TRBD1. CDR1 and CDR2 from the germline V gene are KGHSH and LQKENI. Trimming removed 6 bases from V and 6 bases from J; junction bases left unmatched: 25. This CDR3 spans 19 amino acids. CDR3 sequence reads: CASSLTDPMRQGGGHGYTF. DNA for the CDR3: TGTGCCAGCTCTCTGACCGACCCGATGCGACAGGGAGGAGGCCATGGCTACACCTTC.

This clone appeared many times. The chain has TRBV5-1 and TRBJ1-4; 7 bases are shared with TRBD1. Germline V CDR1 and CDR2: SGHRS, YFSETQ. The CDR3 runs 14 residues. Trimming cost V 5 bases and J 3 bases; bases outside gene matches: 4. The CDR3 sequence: CASSSGTANEKLFF. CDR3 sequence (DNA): TGCGCCAGCAGTTCGGGGACAGCTAATGAAAAACTGTTTTTT. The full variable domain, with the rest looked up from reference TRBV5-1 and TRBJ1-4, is KAGVTQTPRYLIKTRGQQVTLSCSPISGHRSVSWYQQTPGQGLQFLFEYFSETQRNKGNFPGRFSGRQFSNSRSEMNVSTLELGDSALYLCASSSGTANEKLFFGSGTQLSVL.

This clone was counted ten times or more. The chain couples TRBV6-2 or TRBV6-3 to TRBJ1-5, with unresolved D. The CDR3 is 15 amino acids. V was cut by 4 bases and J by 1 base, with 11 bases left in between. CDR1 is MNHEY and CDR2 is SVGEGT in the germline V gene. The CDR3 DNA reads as TGTGCCAGCAGTTCGGGGAGAGGGAGCAATCAGCCCCAGCATTTT. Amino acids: CASSSGRGSNQPQHF.

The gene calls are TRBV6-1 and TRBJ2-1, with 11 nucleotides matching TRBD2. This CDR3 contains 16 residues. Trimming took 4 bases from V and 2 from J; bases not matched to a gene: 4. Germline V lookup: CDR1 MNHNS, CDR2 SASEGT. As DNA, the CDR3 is TGTGCCAGCAGTGTAGCGGGGGGGTGCCCCTACAATGAGCAGTTCTTC. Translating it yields CASSVAGGCPYNEQFF.

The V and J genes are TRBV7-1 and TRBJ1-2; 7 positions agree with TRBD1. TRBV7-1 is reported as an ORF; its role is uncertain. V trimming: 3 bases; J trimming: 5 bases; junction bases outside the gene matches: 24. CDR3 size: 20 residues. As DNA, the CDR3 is TGTGCCAGCAGCTCCCTTGGGAGCAATTACCGACAGGGAACCCTGTATGGCTACACCTTC. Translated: CASSSLGSNYRQGTLYGYTF.

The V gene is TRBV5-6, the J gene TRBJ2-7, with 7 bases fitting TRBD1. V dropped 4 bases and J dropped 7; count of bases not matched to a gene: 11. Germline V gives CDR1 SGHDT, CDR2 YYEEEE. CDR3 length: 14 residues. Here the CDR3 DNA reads TGTGCCAGCAGCGTACAGGGGAATGTAAATGAGCAGTACTTC. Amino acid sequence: CASSVQGNVNEQYF.

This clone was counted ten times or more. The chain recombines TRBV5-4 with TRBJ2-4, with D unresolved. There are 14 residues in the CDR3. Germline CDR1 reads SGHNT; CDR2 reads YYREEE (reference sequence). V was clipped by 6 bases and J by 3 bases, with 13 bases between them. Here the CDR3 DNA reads TGTGCCAGCACCTCCGCGGATGGCAAAAACATTCAGTACTTC. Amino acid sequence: CASTSADGKNIQYF.

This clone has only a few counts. The CDR3 is CASSGRGQVNIQYF. The CDR3 bases are TGTGCCAGCAGTGGCCGGGGACAGGTAAACATTCAGTACTTC. The rearrangement joins TRBV27 to TRBJ2-4; TRBD1 matches 8 bases. Germline loops: CDR1 MNHEY, CDR2 SMNVEV (reference sequence). Trimming removed 5 bases from V and 6 bases from J; junction bases left unmatched: 6. This CDR3 is 14 amino acids long.

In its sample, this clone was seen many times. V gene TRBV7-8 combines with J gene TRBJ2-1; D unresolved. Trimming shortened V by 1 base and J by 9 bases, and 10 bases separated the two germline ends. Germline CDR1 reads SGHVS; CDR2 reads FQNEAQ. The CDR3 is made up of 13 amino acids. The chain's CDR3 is CASSLGPLGEQFF. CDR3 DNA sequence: TGTGCCAGCAGCTTAGGGCCCTTGGGTGAGCAGTTCTTC.

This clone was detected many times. The CDR3 is CAWSVGYSYTF. The CDR3 bases are TGTGCCTGGAGCGTGGGGTATAGCTACACCTTC. The V and J genes are TRBV30 and TRBJ1-2; D ambiguous. The CDR3 length is 11 residues. Trimming took off 3 bases at V and 9 bases at J, with 11 bases between the two ends. Germline values: CDR1 GTSNPN, CDR2 SVGIG (reference sequence).

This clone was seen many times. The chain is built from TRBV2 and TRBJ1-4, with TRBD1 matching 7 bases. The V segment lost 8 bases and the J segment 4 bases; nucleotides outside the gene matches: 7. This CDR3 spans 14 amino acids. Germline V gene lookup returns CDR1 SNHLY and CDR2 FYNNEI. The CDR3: CASRQGVNNEKLFF. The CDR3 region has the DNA TGTGCCAGCCGGCAGGGGGTCAATAATGAAAAACTGTTTTTT.

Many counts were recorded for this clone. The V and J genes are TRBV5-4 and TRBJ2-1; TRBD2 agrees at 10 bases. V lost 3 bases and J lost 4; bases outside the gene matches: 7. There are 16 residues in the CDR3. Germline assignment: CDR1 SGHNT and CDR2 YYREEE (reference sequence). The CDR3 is CASSWSSGSLYNEQFF. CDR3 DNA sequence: TGTGCCAGCAGCTGGTCTAGCGGGAGTCTATACAATGAGCAGTTCTTC.

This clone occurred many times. The CDR3, as DNA: TGTGCCAGCATGATGACTGTGAACACTGAAGCTTTCTTT. Translation gives CASMMTVNTEAFF. This chain uses TRBV7-9 with TRBJ1-1; no reliable D call. The CDR3 runs to 13 residues. V was cut by 7 bases and J by 0 bases, with 9 bases left in between. Germline lookup yields CDR1 SEHNR and CDR2 FQNEAQ (reference sequence).

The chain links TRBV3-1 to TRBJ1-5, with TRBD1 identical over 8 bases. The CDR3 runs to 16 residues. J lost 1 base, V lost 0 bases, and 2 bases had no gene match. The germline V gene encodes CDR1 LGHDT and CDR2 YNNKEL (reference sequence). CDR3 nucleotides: TGTGCCAGCAGCCAAGAAACAGGGGGAAGCAATCAGCCCCAGCATTTT. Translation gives CASSQETGGSNQPQHF.

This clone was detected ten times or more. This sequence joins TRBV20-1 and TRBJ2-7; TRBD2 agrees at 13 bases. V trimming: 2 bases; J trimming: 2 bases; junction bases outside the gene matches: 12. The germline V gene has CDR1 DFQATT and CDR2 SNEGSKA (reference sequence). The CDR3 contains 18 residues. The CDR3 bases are TGCAGTGCTAGACCTTCCGGGACTAGCGGGAAGGGAGCCTACGAGCAGTACTTC. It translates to CSARPSGTSGKGAYEQYF.

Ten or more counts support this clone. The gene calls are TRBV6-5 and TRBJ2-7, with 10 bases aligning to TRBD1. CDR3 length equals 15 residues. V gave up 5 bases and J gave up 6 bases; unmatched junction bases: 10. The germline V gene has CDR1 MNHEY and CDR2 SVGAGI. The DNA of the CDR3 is TGTGCCAGCAGTACCTCGACAGGGGGCTTTGTCGAGCAGTACTTC. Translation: CASSTSTGGFVEQYF.

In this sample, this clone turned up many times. DNA of the CDR3: TGTGCCAGCAGCCAAGAACAGAACTGGTACTCCTACAATGAGCAGTTCTTC. This translates into CASSQEQNWYSYNEQFF. The chain couples TRBV3-1 to TRBJ2-1; D unclear. Germline lookup yields CDR1 LGHDT and CDR2 YNNKEL (reference sequence). V lost 0 bases to trimming and J lost 0 bases, with 12 bases between them. The CDR3 length is 17 residues.

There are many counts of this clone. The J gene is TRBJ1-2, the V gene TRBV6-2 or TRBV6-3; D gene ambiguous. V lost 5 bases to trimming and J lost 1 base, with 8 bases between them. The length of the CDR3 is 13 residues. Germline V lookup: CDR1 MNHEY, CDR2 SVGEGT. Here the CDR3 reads CASSPGFNYGYTF. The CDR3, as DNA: TGTGCCAGCAGTCCCGGGTTTAACTATGGCTACACCTTC.

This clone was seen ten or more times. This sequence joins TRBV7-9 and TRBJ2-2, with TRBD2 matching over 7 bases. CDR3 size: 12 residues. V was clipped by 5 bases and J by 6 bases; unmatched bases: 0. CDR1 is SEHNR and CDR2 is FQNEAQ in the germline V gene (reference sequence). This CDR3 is CASSREAGELFF. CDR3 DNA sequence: TGTGCCAGCAGCCGGGAGGCCGGGGAGCTGTTTTTT.

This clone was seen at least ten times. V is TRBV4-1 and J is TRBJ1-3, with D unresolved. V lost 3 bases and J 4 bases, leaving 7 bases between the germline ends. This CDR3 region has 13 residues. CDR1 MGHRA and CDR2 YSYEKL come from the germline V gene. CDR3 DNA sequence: TGCGCCAGCAGCCAGACCAGGGGAAACACCATATATTTT. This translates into CASSQTRGNTIYF.

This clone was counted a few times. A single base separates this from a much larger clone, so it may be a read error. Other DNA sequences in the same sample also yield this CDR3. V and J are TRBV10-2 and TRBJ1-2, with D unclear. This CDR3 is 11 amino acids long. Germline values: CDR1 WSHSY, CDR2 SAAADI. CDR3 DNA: TGTGCCAGCACGAATAACTATGGCTACACCTTC. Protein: CASTNNYGYTF.

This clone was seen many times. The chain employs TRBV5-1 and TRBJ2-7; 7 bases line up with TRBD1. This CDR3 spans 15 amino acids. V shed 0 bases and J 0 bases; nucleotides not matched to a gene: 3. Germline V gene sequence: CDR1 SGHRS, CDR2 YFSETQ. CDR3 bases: TGCGCCAGCAGCTTGGGTTCAGGGGGCTCCTACGAGCAGTACTTC. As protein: CASSLGSGGSYEQYF.